This TCR beta chain appears in the sequencing data of a study of shared clonotypes between healthy human individuals. Findings and limits, study-wide: Around 5% was the fraction of naive CD4 clonotypes found shared across a few donors.

In the case of this clone: The antigen remains undetermined.

Terminally differentiated effector memory CD45RA+ cells were excluded by CCR7 positive selection of CD45RO-negative cells. V lost 5 bases and J 0 bases, leaving 8 bases between the germline ends. Germline loops: CDR1 SGHVS, CDR2 FQNEAQ. The CDR3 loop spans 14 amino acids. Replicate sorted-subset PCRs were loaded with approximately 200 ng DNA, approximately 31,000 T cell genomes. Here immunoSEQ multiplex PCR was the method, and the copy in TCRdb shows in-frame clones only, minus some. The sample has under 1 million clones, 80% to 95% seen once. The clonotype comes from a man aged 25 to 40 in good health. The sample was naive CD8+ T cells sorted from blood. This chain connects TRBV7-8 to TRBJ1-5; D unresolved. The CDR3 is CASSPEYSNQPQHF. In DNA, the CDR3 is TGTGCCAGCAGCCCAGAGTATAGCAATCAGCCCCAGCATTTT.